This is a list of T cell receptor beta chains from one sample in a study of human T cells and chemical hapten exposure. MiXCR was run by TCRdb on the RACE reads, yielding one entry per CDR3 protein. The table lists tens of thousands of distinct CDR3 sequences, roughly 7.6% of them singletons. Sequences were derived from whole blood, sampled in connection with sensitization to the hapten diphenylcyclopropenone (DPC). All receptors derive from a young woman with alopecia areata. Some clones in this sample may be carry-over from other donors' samples. The CDR3 runs from the conserved cysteine through the conserved F or W. A D gene is named only where the DNA matches it firmly. Clone size is stated in some rows and not others, as once, few, many or a class when expanded.

>16|TRBJ2-3|TRBV5-1|-|many
TGCGCCAGCAGCCCGGGACTGGTGACTAGCACAGATACGCAGTATTTT
CASSPGLVTSTDTQYF
>16|TRBJ2-5|TRBV5-1|-|few
TGCGCCAGCAGCTCCCCATTTGCTTGGGGCCGAGAGACCCAGTACTTC
CASSSPFAWGRETQYF
>14|TRBJ1-6|TRBV12-5|TRBD1|many
TGTGCTAGTGGTTTGGGACAGGGAGGTTCACCCCTCCACTTT
CASGLGQGGSPLHF
>15|TRBJ1-6|TRBV7-2|-|few
TGTGCCAGCAGCTTGAACTACCCCTATAATTCACCCCTCCACTTT
CASSLNYPYNSPLHF
>15|TRBJ2-3|TRBV20-1|TRBD2|many
TGCAGTGCAAGAGGTCTAGCGGACTCCACAGATACGCAGTATTTT
CSARGLADSTDTQYF
>14|TRBJ1-4|TRBV20-1|-|few
TGCAGTGCTAGTGCCGATGCAACTAATGAAAAACTGTTTTTT
CSASADATNEKLFF
>14|TRBJ1-4|TRBV5-4|-|few
TGTGCCAGCAGCTTAGACTCAGTAGGTGAAAAACTGTTTTTT
CASSLDSVGEKLFF
>16|TRBJ2-2|TRBV6-5|TRBD1|few
TGTGCCAGCACCCTGGGGGGACAGGTTCGTTTCGGGGAGCTGTTTTTT
CASTLGGQVRFGELFF
>14|TRBJ1-5|TRBV18|-|many
TGTGCCAGCTCACCGGACACCCCCAATCAGCCCCAGCATTTT
CASSPDTPNQPQHF
>15|TRBJ2-2|TRBV12-3/TRBV12-4|-|few
TGTGCCAGCAGTTTAGGCGGGGGCTGGGCCGGGGAGCTGTTTTTT
CASSLGGGWAGELFF
>12|TRBJ2-3|TRBV29-1|-|many
TGCAGCGTTGGTACACACACAGATACGCAGTATTTT
CSVGTHTDTQYF
>16|TRBJ1-1|TRBV3-1|-|-
TGTGCCAGCAGCACGTTACAGTACTCTGCCAACACTGAAGCTTTCTTT
CASSTLQYSANTEAFF
>14|TRBJ2-4|TRBV20-1|-|-
TGCAGTTTAGATCACCCAACCACCAAAAACATTCAGTACTTC
CSLDHPTTKNIQYF
>15|TRBJ2-1|TRBV7-9|TRBD1|many
TGTGCCAGCAGCTCCCAGGGGGCTCGCTACAATGAGCAGTTCTTC
CASSSQGARYNEQFF
>16|TRBJ2-3|TRBV2|TRBD1|few
TGTGCCAGCAGCCGCCTAGCGACAGGGGTTTCAGATACGCAGTATTTT
CASSRLATGVSDTQYF
>14|TRBJ1-1|TRBV27|-|few
TGTGCCAGCAGACCAACAGGGTTCAGGACTGAAGCTTTCTTT
CASRPTGFRTEAFF
>12|TRBJ2-4|TRBV20-1|-|many
TGCAGTGCCCCGACTATAAAAAACATTCAGTACTTC
CSAPTIKNIQYF
>14|TRBJ2-7|TRBV5-1|-|few
TGCGCCAGCAGCTTGGACGGGGGTACCTACGAGCAGTACTTC
CASSLDGGTYEQYF
>13|TRBJ1-5|TRBV5-5|-|many
TGTGCCAGCAGCTTGGCCCCCGGCGAGCCCCAGCATTTT
CASSLAPGEPQHF
>11|TRBJ1-1|TRBV20-1|-|many
TGCAGTGCTACCGGGACTACTGAAGCTTTCTTT
CSATGTTEAFF
>14|TRBJ1-5|TRBV3-1|TRBD1|few
TGTGCCAGCAGCCGGAGGGACAGCGGGCAGCCCCAGCATTTT
CASSRRDSGQPQHF
>15|TRBJ2-3|TRBV7-9|-|many
TGTGCCAGCAGCTTAGGTGGTAGCGCCCTAGGTACGCAGTATTTT
CASSLGGSALGTQYF
>12|TRBJ2-3|TRBV29-1|-|many
TGCAGCGTGGAAAGATTGGAAGATACGCAGTATTTT
CSVERLEDTQYF
>15|TRBJ1-3|TRBV12-3/TRBV12-4|-|many
TGTGCCACGGGAGCCCACTGGAGCTCTGGAAACACCATATATTTT
CATGAHWSSGNTIYF
>12|TRBJ2-2|TRBV6-6|-|many
TGTGCCAGCAGTTACAGGGCCGGGGAGCTGTTTTTT
CASSYRAGELFF
>15|TRBJ1-5|TRBV6-1|TRBD1|few
TGTGCCAGCAGAGACCGACAGGGTCCCCGGCAGCCCCAGCATTTT
CASRDRQGPRQPQHF
>12|TRBJ1-5|TRBV20-1|-|many
TGCAGTGCCCAGGGGTCATCGCAGCCCCAGCATTTT
CSAQGSSQPQHF
>11|TRBJ1-1|TRBV10-3|-|many
TGTGCCATCAGTGTAGACAGAGAAGCTTTCTTT
CAISVDREAFF
>13|TRBJ1-2|TRBV2|TRBD1|many
TGTGCCAGCAGTGGGGACAGGGGCCATGGCTACACCTTC
CASSGDRGHGYTF
>11|TRBJ1-2|TRBV12-5|-|few
TGTGCTAGTGGTTTGGTAGTTGGCTACACCTTC
CASGLVVGYTF
>12|TRBJ1-6|TRBV12-3/TRBV12-4|-|-
TGTGCCAGCAGTTTGGTCCATTCACCCCTCCACTTT
CASSLVHSPLHF
>14|TRBJ1-1|TRBV18|TRBD1|many
TGTGCCAGCTCACCATTGACAGGGGGAACTGAAGCTTTCTTT
CASSPLTGGTEAFF
>15|TRBJ1-4|TRBV5-4|-|few
TGTGCCAGCAGCTTTCAACAAGCTGCTAATGAAAAACTGTTTTTT
CASSFQQAANEKLFF
>16|TRBJ2-3|TRBV28|TRBD2|many
TGTGCCAGCAGTTTATCTATGGCGGGGGGCACAGATACGCAGTATTTT
CASSLSMAGGTDTQYF
>13|TRBJ1-2|TRBV28|-|many
TGTGCCAGCAGTACTACACCACGGAACGGCTACACCTTC
CASSTTPRNGYTF
>11|TRBJ1-1|TRBV20-1|-|many
TGCAGTGCTAGAGCCGGAACTGAAGCTTTCTTT
CSARAGTEAFF
>15|TRBJ1-1|TRBV19|-|many
TGTGCCAGTAGTACCTTTCCCGGGACAAGGACTGAAGCTTTCTTT
CASSTFPGTRTEAFF
>15|TRBJ2-4|TRBV28|-|few
TGTGCCAGCAGTACCGGACAATTAGCCAAAAACATTCAGTACTTC
CASSTGQLAKNIQYF
>15|TRBJ2-5|TRBV5-4|-|few
TGTGCCAGCAGCTCGGGAGGACAGGGAACAGAGACCCAGTACTTC
CASSSGGQGTETQYF
>16|TRBJ2-3|TRBV2|TRBD2|many
TGTGCCAGCAGCGGAGGGGCTAGCGGGGCGACAGATACGCAGTATTTT
CASSGGASGATDTQYF
>11|TRBJ1-2|TRBV29-1|-|few
TGCAGCGTTCGGGGCGGCTATGGCTACACCTTC
CSVRGGYGYTF
>13|TRBJ2-7|TRBV5-1|-|medium-sized
TGCGCCAGCAGCTCGGACGGAGCCTACGAGCAGTACTTC
CASSSDGAYEQYF
>14|TRBJ1-1|TRBV4-2|-|few
TGTGCCAGCAGCCAAGTGCCCCGGGGATCGTTAGCTTTCTTT
CASSQVPRGSLAFF
>15|TRBJ1-5|TRBV6-5|TRBD1|-
TGTGCCAGCAGTTACCGCGGGACAGGCAATCAGCCCCAGCATTTT
CASSYRGTGNQPQHF
>15|TRBJ2-1|TRBV6-5|-|few
TGTGCCAGCAGACCTACCTGGGCCAGCAACAATGAGCAGTTCTTC
CASRPTWASNNEQFF
>15|TRBJ2-4|TRBV6-5|-|few
TGTGCCAGCAGTTCAGGGGTATTGGCCAAAAACATTCAGTACTTC
CASSSGVLAKNIQYF